This T cell receptor (beta chain) derives from a study of blood T cell repertoires in COVID-19. Study context: Spain, Italy and the United States supplied samples that represented acute and convalescent COVID-19. PBMCs, B-cell-depleted T cells, or T cells were the source of the cDNA or gDNA that made up the material.

Authors' processing steps: Reference gene primers were amplified, and this amplification served to estimate nucleated cell counts. Clones were read by immunoSEQ multiplex PCR, and TCRdb kept only the in-frame ones, dropping some. Clonal size and the V and J genes are those of that table, whereas D and trimming came from the DNA. The data hold 310,000 or so clones, with around nine tenths observed a single time. CDR3 length equals 16 residues. CDR1 KGHDR and CDR2 SFDVKD come from the germline V gene. The V segment lost 3 bases and the J segment 3 bases; nucleotides outside the gene matches: 7. The chain couples TRBV24-1 to TRBJ2-3; 8 bases fit TRBD1. This receptor was obtained from a man aged 70 or older with acute or convalescent COVID-19. Sequenced material: peripheral blood. The CDR3 region is CATSDPGQGQTDTQYF. For the CDR3, the DNA is TGTGCCACCAGTGATCCCGGACAGGGTCAGACAGATACGCAGTATTTT.